This T cell receptor (beta chain) was documented in a study of blood T cell repertoires in COVID-19. Assay: immunoSEQ multiplex PCR; the TCRdb copy retains only in-frame clones and omits some. The table records approximately 180,000 clones, approximately 83% of them present only once. The sequence derives from a woman aged 40 to 50 with COVID-19, enrolled during active disease. Sequenced: peripheral blood.

The CDR3 coding sequence is TGTGCCAGCCTACAAAAGAGGGGGCGAGGTGAAAAACTGTTTTTT. Encoded protein: CASLQKRGRGEKLFF. V is TRBV18 and J is TRBJ1-4, with 7 bases lining up with TRBD1. Germline CDR1 and CDR2: KGHSH and LQKENI. The CDR3 spans 15 residues. Unmatched junction bases numbered 13, after V lost 8 bases and J lost 7 bases.